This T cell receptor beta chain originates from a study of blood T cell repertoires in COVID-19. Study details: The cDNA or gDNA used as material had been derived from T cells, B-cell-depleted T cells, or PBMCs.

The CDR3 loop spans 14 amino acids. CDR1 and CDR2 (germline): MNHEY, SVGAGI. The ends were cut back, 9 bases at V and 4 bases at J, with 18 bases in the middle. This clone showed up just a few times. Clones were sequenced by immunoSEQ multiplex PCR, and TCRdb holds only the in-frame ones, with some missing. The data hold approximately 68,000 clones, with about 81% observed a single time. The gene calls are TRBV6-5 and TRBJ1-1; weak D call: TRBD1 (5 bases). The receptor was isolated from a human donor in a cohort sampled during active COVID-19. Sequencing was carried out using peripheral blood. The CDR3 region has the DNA TGTGCCAGTTTCCCCTTACGGGGGACCACTGAAGCTTTCTTT. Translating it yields CASFPLRGTTEAFF.